Presented here are 10 T cell receptor beta chains from one specimen sequenced in a study of identical twins. TCRdb itself ran the 5' RACE reads through MiXCR, one entry per CDR3 protein. Found here are around 650,000 distinct CDR3 sequences, 7.1% of them singletons; the top ten hold around 1.6%. These data were also reused for a study on yellow fever vaccine responses in identical twins.

The sequencing input was PBMCs. The receptors originated from a woman younger than 35 in good health.

This chain joins TRBV5-1 and TRBJ2-3, with TRBD1 as a possible D gene (6 bases). Germline CDR1 is SGHRS and CDR2 is YFSETQ. The CDR3 has 14 residues. Trimming took 0 bases from V and 8 from J, leaving 13 bases between them. In DNA form, the CDR3 reads TGCGCCAGCAGCTTGGCCTGGACAGTACCTACGCAGTATTTT. It specifies CASSLAWTVPTQYF. Based on the CDR3 plus reference TRBV5-1 and TRBJ2-3, the full variable domain is KAGVTQTPRYLIKTRGQQVTLSCSPISGHRSVSWYQQTPGQGLQFLFEYFSETQRNKGNFPGRFSGRQFSNSRSEMNVSTLELGDSALYLCASSLAWTVPTQYFGPGTRLTVL.

This clonotype was counted many times. The chain is built from TRBV12-3 or TRBV12-4 and TRBJ2-3; 7 bases line up with TRBD2. This CDR3 has 15 amino acids. The junction had 10 bases not matched to a gene; V was cut back by 5 bases and J by 5 bases. CDR3 loop: CASSPRGLAEDTQYF. For the CDR3, the DNA is TGTGCCAGCAGTCCAAGAGGTCTAGCGGAAGATACGCAGTATTTT.

This clonotype was counted many times. The CDR3 region has the DNA TGTGCCAGCAGCAAAGAACTAGCGGGGACCCCTCAAGAGACCCAGTACTTC. The encoded protein is CASSKELAGTPQETQYF. The chain uses TRBV21-1 and TRBJ2-5; the table assigns TRBD2, which was not confirmed against the DNA. TRBV21-1 corresponds to a pseudogene. This CDR3 is 17 amino acids long.

The chain employs TRBV18 and TRBJ2-3; D remains unclear. This CDR3 is built from 15 residues. Deletions cut 8 bases from V and 0 bases from J, with 15 bases between. CDR1 KGHSH and CDR2 LQKENI come from the germline V gene. In DNA form, the CDR3 reads TGTGCCAGCCAACAAACCATCCTCAGCACAGATACGCAGTATTTT. Translated, it gives CASQQTILSTDTQYF. Complete variable domain (other parts from reference TRBV18 and TRBJ2-3): NAGVMQNPRHLVRRRGQEARLRCSPMKGHSHVYWYRQLPEEGLKFMVYLQKENIIDESGMPKERFSAEFPKEGPSILRIQQVVRGDSAAYFCASQQTILSTDTQYFGPGTRLTVL.

This chain joins TRBV12-3 or TRBV12-4 and TRBJ2-7; D gene uncertain. The CDR3 is 15 residues long. V lost 3 bases and J 0 bases, leaving 12 bases between the germline ends. In nucleotides, the CDR3 is TGTGCCAGCAGTTTGGACCATCAGAGCTCCTACGAGCAGTACTTC. Its translation: CASSLDHQSSYEQYF.

This clonotype was observed a few times. V usage is TRBV20-1 and J usage is TRBJ1-6; D uncertain. V lost 1 base and J lost 1, with 11 bases in between. CDR3 length: 16 residues. CDR1 DFQATT and CDR2 SNEGSKA come from the germline V gene (reference sequence). CDR3 nucleotide sequence: TGCAGTGCTAGAGTGGGAGTTCAGTCCTATAATTCACCCCTCCACTTT. Residues: CSARVGVQSYNSPLHF.

This clonotype turned up a few times. This chain joins TRBV6-2 or TRBV6-3 and TRBJ2-1; 11 bases line up with TRBD1. CDR1 and CDR2 (germline): MNHEY, SVGEGT. This CDR3 comprises 16 residues. Trimming cost V 2 bases and J 12 bases; bases outside gene matches: 12. CDR3 sequence reads: CASSYTGQGALPGQFF. The CDR3 DNA sequence: TGTGCCAGCAGTTACACCGGACAGGGGGCGCTTCCTGGGCAGTTCTTC.

V and J are TRBV7-9 and TRBJ2-7; D might be TRBD2 (5 bases). Trimming shortened V by 4 bases and J by 2 bases, and 9 bases separated the two germline ends. The CDR3 covers 13 residues. Germline lookup yields CDR1 SEHNR and CDR2 FQNEAQ (reference sequence). CDR3 DNA: TGTGCCAGCAGCTCCCGGGGTGCCTACGAGCAGTACTTC. Its translation is CASSSRGAYEQYF.

In its sample, this clonotype was seen many times. V and J are TRBV11-3 and TRBJ2-1, with 8 bases lining up with TRBD2. J was trimmed by 9 bases and V by 5 bases; bases with no gene match: 12. This CDR3 is 15 amino acids long. The germline V gene has CDR1 SGHNT and CDR2 YENEEA. In DNA form, the CDR3 reads TGTGCCAGCAGCCCTCGGGTAGCGGGATGGGTTGAGCAGTTCTTC. It specifies CASSPRVAGWVEQFF.

This clonotype was seen only a few times. The V and J genes are TRBV5-1 and TRBJ2-2, with 11 bases aligning to TRBD2. Germline-derived CDR1 and CDR2 are SGHRS and YFSETQ. The CDR3 covers 16 residues. Trimming at V came to 2 bases and at J to 1 base, leaving 1 base not matched to a gene. CDR3 protein: CASSFTSGGNTGELFF. The CDR3 DNA sequence: TGCGCCAGCAGCTTTACTAGCGGGGGGAACACCGGGGAGCTGTTTTTT.